Listed below are T cell receptor beta chains from one sample, sequenced in a study of blood T cells in healthy people across ages. TCRdb re-derived calls from the 5' RACE reads in MiXCR, one entry per CDR3 protein. The sample has about 1,400,000 distinct CDR3 sequences, 40% to 50% seen once; the top ten hold roughly 7.9%. The source material was blood. Every receptor here comes from a woman in her late teens or twenties in good health. Each CDR3 is given with its conserved first and last residue. Each record gives: V gene, J gene, clone size, D gene, CDR3 protein, CDR3 DNA. D genes are given only for firm matches. Clone sizes are given selectively: once, few, many, or a class where the clone is expanded.

TRBV20-1,TRBJ2-3,-,TRBD1,CSASTRDRGHTDTQYF,TGCAGTGCTAGTACCCGGGACAGGGGACACACAGATACGCAGTATTTT
TRBV12-3/TRBV12-4,TRBJ1-3,-,TRBD1,CASRTGPGNTIYF,TGTGCCAGCAGGACAGGGCCTGGAAACACCATATATTTT
TRBV6-1,TRBJ2-3,-,TRBD2,CASSEGGTGSDTQYF,TGTGCCAGCAGTGAGGGGGGGACGGGCTCAGATACGCAGTATTTT
TRBV20-1,TRBJ2-7,-,TRBD1,CSSRDRGVEQYF,TGCAGTTCAAGGGACAGGGGCGTCGAGCAGTACTTC
TRBV7-2,TRBJ2-4,few,-,CASSLSQGLVAKNIQYF,TGTGCCAGCAGCCTTTCACAGGGCTTGGTGGCCAAAAACATTCAGTACTTC
TRBV11-2,TRBJ2-7,-,-,CASSVLTVAGEQYF,TGTGCCAGCAGCGTATTAACAGTAGCAGGCGAGCAGTACTTC
TRBV7-2,TRBJ1-2,few,TRBD1,CASSFSSGQGNGGYTF,TGTGCCAGCAGCTTCAGCTCGGGACAGGGGAATGGAGGCTACACCTTC
TRBV29-1,TRBJ2-5,-,TRBD1,CSVVQGAVETQYF,TGCAGCGTTGTACAGGGGGCGGTTGAGACCCAGTACTTC
TRBV25-1,TRBJ2-3,many,-,CASSDLRQSDTQYF,TGTGCCAGCAGTGACCTTAGACAGTCAGATACGCAGTATTTT
TRBV20-1,TRBJ2-5,-,-,CSALQGTNQETQYF,TGCAGTGCTCTACAGGGTACAAACCAAGAGACCCAGTACTTC
TRBV27,TRBJ2-7,-,-,CASSFSAGHEQYF,TGTGCCAGCAGTTTTTCCGCGGGGCACGAGCAGTACTTC
TRBV3-1,TRBJ2-7,-,-,CASRQGPPLVYEQYF,TGTGCCAGCAGACAGGGACCGCCACTCGTCTACGAGCAGTACTTC
TRBV12-3/TRBV12-4,TRBJ2-3,many,-,CASSLMASTDTQYF,TGTGCCAGCAGTTTAATGGCTAGCACAGATACGCAGTATTTT
TRBV6-5,TRBJ2-7,-,-,CATTTRTAGPKQYF,TGTGCCACGACAACAAGGACCGCAGGACCGAAGCAGTACTTC
TRBV14,TRBJ2-7,-,TRBD2,CASSQASGAPYEQYF,TGTGCCAGCAGCCAGGCTAGCGGGGCCCCCTACGAGCAGTACTTC
TRBV27,TRBJ1-1,-,-,CASSPRENTEAFF,TGTGCCAGCTCACCACGAGAGAACACTGAAGCTTTCTTT
TRBV29-1,TRBJ2-7,-,-,CSVDDPGGEQYF,TGCAGCGTTGATGATCCGGGTGGCGAGCAGTACTTC
TRBV6-1,TRBJ1-1,few,-,CASSADTEAFF,TGTGCCAGCAGTGCTGACACTGAAGCTTTCTTT
TRBV20-1,TRBJ1-5,-,-,CSARGAPGQPQHF,TGCAGTGCTAGAGGCGCTCCTGGGCAGCCCCAGCATTTT
TRBV11-2,TRBJ2-3,few,TRBD2,CASRGGTSVFTDTQYF,TGTGCCAGCAGGGGCGGGACTAGCGTTTTCACAGATACGCAGTATTTT
TRBV5-1,TRBJ2-3,-,-,CASSADRPTDTQYF,TGCGCCAGCAGCGCGGACAGACCTACAGATACGCAGTATTTT
TRBV20-1,TRBJ2-3,-,-,CSASPSRGPYTQYF,TGCAGTGCTAGCCCCTCTCGGGGGCCTTATACGCAGTATTTT
TRBV6-1,TRBJ2-3,-,-,CASKQYSSTDTQYF,TGTGCCAGCAAACAGTACTCTAGCACAGATACGCAGTATTTT